The TCR beta chain under discussion was sequenced for a study of shared T cell receptors in the human thymus. The method was immunoSEQ multiplex PCR; TCRdb's version includes in-frame clones alone and lacks a portion of them. Counted here are 450,000 to 650,000 clones, more than 75% occurring once; the ten biggest clones make up 0.01% to 0.015%. This CDR3 has 16 amino acids. Trimming took off 4 bases at V and 4 bases at J, with 21 bases between the two ends. Germline CDR1 SGHNT, CDR2 YYREEE (reference sequence). The sample was also linked to a second study, of human thymus T cells.

This sequence originates from a boy less than two years old with a congenital heart defect. The rearrangement joins TRBV5-4 to TRBJ2-7; possibly TRBD1 for D (5 bases). The source material was thymocytes. CDR3 sequence: CASSASAGPSVYEQYF. The CDR3 region has the DNA TGTGCCAGCAGCGCCTCGGCAGGGCCCTCGGTTTACGAGCAGTACTTC. The complete variable domain, with remaining parts taken from reference TRBV5-4 and TRBJ2-7, reads ETGVTQSPTHLIKTRGQQVTLRCSSQSGHNTVSWYQQALGQGPQFIFQYYREEENGRGNFPPRFSGLQFPNYSSELNVNALELDDSALYLCASSASAGPSVYEQYFGPGTRLTVT.